This TCR beta chain was found in a study of control samples from healthy donors and cancer patients. The ends were cut back, 2 bases at V and 8 bases at J, with 15 bases in the middle. Germline CDR1 and CDR2: SNHLY and FYNNEI. The CDR3 is 15 amino acids. Clones were sequenced by immunoSEQ multiplex PCR, and TCRdb holds only the in-frame ones, with some missing. The sample records approximately 170,000 clones, 92% being singletons. The sequence was obtained from a woman aged 25 to 39 in good health. The specimen was blood. The chain links TRBV2 to TRBJ1-4, with D possibly being TRBD1 (6 bases). CDR3 in DNA: TGTGCCAGCAGTGAACGTCGAGGGGGGGTGGAAAAACTGTTTTTT. Translation: CASSERRGGVEKLFF.